The present T cell receptor (beta chain) was sequenced within a study of cytomegalovirus exposure and HLA in healthy donors. Study findings and constraints: There were reportedly fewer N-insertions in an Asian-associated ancestry cluster than the approximately 600-donor mean, in a later analysis. TCR sequences were mostly rare, though some public TCRs occurred in many donors. Earlier results showed most TCR beta V segments being productive about 87% or about 30% of the time. The authors assumed roughly uniform sequencing depth across donors for presence/absence analyses.

Vbeta (60) and Jbeta (13) primers were used in the PCR. This table comes from immunoSEQ multiplex PCR, and its TCRdb copy is limited to in-frame clones, with some not included. The sample holds fewer than 200,000 clones, approximately 80% seen once. As concerns this clone: Antigen: not known.

CDR3 length: 13 residues. V gave up 4 bases and J gave up 9 bases, with 10 bases separating them. Germline V CDR1 and CDR2: MNHEY, SVGAGI. The TCR originated in a young woman in good health and CMV-seronegative. What was sequenced was PBMCs. V gene TRBV6-5 combines with J gene TRBJ1-6; unclear D gene. The CDR3, as DNA: TGTGCCAGCAGTTTCACTAGCTCTTCACCCCTCCACTTT. Protein sequence: CASSFTSSSPLHF.